Listed below are T cell receptor beta chains from one sample, sequenced in a study of shared clonotypes between healthy human individuals. TCRdb's table, derived via immunoSEQ multiplex PCR, lists solely in-frame clones and lacks some. This table has 600,000 to 800,000 clones, around 77% appearing once. Sequencing input: memory CD4+ T cells sorted from blood. The receptor source for this set is a woman in her thirties in good health. Both conserved end residues are part of each CDR3. The D gene is left open where the match is weak. Clone size is given for some rows only: seen once, a few or many times, or a class if the clone is expanded.

V: TRBV9; size: -; D: TRBD1; J: TRBJ2-1; DNA: TGTGCCAGCAGCGTAGCTGGCGGGACAGGGACCAATGAGCAGTTCTTC; CDR3: CASSVAGGTGTNEQFF
V: TRBV11-2; size: -; D: -; J: TRBJ1-1; DNA: TGTGCCAGCAGCTTAGGTCAGGGTAGGCCGCACACTGAAGCTTTCTTT; CDR3: CASSLGQGRPHTEAFF
V: TRBV30; size: -; D: -; J: TRBJ2-7; DNA: TGTGCCTGGAGCGTCCCGGGGTTATGGGAGCAGTACTTC; CDR3: CAWSVPGLWEQYF
V: TRBV4-1; size: -; D: TRBD1; J: TRBJ1-3; DNA: TGCGCCAGCAGCCAAGGACCGGACAGGGAGAGGAACACCATATATTTT; CDR3: CASSQGPDRERNTIYF
V: TRBV13; size: few; D: TRBD2; J: TRBJ2-5; DNA: TGTGCCAGCAGCTCGACCCTAGCGGGTGTACAAGAGACCCAGTACTTC; CDR3: CASSSTLAGVQETQYF
V: TRBV5-1; size: -; D: -; J: TRBJ1-3; DNA: TGCGCCAGCAGCTTGGTAGGGACTGGAAACACCATATATTTT; CDR3: CASSLVGTGNTIYF
V: TRBV10-3; size: -; D: TRBD1; J: TRBJ2-3; DNA: TGTGCCACCCGGGACAGCAGCACAGATACGCAGTATTTT; CDR3: CATRDSSTDTQYF
V: TRBV7-9; size: -; D: -; J: TRBJ1-5; DNA: TGTGCCAGCAGCGCGGGACCCTGGGGCAATCAGCCCCAGCATTTT; CDR3: CASSAGPWGNQPQHF
V: TRBV2; size: -; D: -; J: TRBJ1-3; DNA: TGTGCCAGCAGTGAAGCCCCGAGCGGAAACACCATATATTTT; CDR3: CASSEAPSGNTIYF
V: TRBV28; size: -; D: TRBD1; J: TRBJ2-2; DNA: TGTGCCAGCAGTCCCAGGACAGGGCTCACCGGGGAGCTGTTTTTT; CDR3: CASSPRTGLTGELFF
V: TRBV20-1; size: -; D: -; J: TRBJ1-2; DNA: TGCAGTGTCAGCAGGGCGTATGGCTACACCTTC; CDR3: CSVSRAYGYTF
V: TRBV27; size: many; D: -; J: TRBJ2-5; DNA: TGTGCCACACGTGGCCGAAACCAAGAGACCCAGTACTTC; CDR3: CATRGRNQETQYF
V: TRBV28; size: -; D: -; J: TRBJ2-7; DNA: TGTGCCAGCGAAGAAGACAGCGTAAACGAGCAGTACTTC; CDR3: CASEEDSVNEQYF
V: TRBV15; size: -; D: TRBD1; J: TRBJ2-2; DNA: TGTGCCACCAGCTCCCCGGGACAGGGGAACACCGGGGAGCTGTTTTTT; CDR3: CATSSPGQGNTGELFF
V: TRBV19; size: -; D: TRBD2; J: TRBJ2-2; DNA: TGTGCCAGTACCCTAGCGGTACCGGGCGGGGAGCTGTTTTTT; CDR3: CASTLAVPGGELFF
V: TRBV11-2; size: few; D: TRBD2; J: TRBJ2-7; DNA: TGTGCCAGCAGCTCACACTCCGGGACTAGCGGGAGGGCCTTCCACGAGCAGTACTTC; CDR3: CASSSHSGTSGRAFHEQYF
V: TRBV5-1; size: -; D: -; J: TRBJ2-3; DNA: TGCGCCAGCAGCCCGCCGGGGGATTATAGCACAGATACGCAGTATTTT; CDR3: CASSPPGDYSTDTQYF